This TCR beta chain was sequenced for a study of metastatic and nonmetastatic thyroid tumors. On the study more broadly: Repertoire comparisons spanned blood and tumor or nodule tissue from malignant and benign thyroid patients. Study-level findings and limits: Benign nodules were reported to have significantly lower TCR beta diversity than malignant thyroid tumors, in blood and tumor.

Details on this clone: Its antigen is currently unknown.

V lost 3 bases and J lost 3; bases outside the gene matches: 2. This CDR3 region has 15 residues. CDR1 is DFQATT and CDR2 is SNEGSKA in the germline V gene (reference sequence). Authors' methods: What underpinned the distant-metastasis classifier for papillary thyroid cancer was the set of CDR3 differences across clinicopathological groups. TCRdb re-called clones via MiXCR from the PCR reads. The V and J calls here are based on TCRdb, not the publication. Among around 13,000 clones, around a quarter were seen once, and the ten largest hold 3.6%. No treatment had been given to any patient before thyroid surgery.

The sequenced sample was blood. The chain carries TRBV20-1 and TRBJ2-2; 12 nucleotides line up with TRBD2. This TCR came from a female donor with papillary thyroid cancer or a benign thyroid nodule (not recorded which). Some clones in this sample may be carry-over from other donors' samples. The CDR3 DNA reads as TGCAGTGCTAGGAGACTAGCGGGGGACACCGGGGAGCTGTTTTTT. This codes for CSARRLAGDTGELFF.